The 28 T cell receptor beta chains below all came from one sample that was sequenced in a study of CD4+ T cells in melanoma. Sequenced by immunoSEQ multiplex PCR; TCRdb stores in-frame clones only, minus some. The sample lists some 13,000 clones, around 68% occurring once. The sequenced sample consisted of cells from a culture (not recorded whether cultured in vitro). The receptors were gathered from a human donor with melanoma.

The chain's CDR3 is CASSLSGQGQKLFF. DNA of the CDR3: TGTGCCAGCAGCTTATCGGGACAGGGACAAAAACTGTTTTTT. This chain joins TRBV7-9 and TRBJ1-4, with TRBD1 identical over 9 bases. The J segment lost 9 bases and the V segment lost 2 bases, leaving 4 bases of the junction unmatched. CDR1 is SEHNR, CDR2 FQNEAQ, per germline (reference sequence). The CDR3 is 14 residues long.

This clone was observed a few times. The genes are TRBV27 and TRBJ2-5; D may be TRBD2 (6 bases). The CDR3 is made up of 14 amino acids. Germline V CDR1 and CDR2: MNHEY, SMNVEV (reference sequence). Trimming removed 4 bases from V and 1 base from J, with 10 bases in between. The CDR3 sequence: CASSSRGIQETQYF. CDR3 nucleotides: TGTGCCAGCAGTTCTCGGGGGATCCAAGAGACCCAGTACTTC.

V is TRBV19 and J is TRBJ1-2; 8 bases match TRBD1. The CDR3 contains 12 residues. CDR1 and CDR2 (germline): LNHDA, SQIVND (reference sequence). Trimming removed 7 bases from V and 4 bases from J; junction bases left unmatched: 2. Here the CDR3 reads CASTGGGYGYTF. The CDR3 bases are TGTGCCAGTACAGGGGGCGGCTATGGCTACACCTTC.

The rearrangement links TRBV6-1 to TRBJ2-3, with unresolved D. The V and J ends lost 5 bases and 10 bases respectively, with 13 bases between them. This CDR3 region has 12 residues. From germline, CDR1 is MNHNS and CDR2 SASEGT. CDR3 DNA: TGTGCCAGCAGTTATACCCAGTCGGCGCAGTATTTT. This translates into CASSYTQSAQYF.

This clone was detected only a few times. The CDR3 protein is CAWSGRTGDFNQPQHF. The DNA of the CDR3 is TGTGCCTGGAGTGGGAGGACCGGGGATTTCAATCAGCCCCAGCATTTT. This sequence joins TRBV30 and TRBJ1-5; D is unresolved. The CDR3 loop spans 16 amino acids. Trimming took 1 base from V and 3 from J, leaving 16 bases between them. Germline CDR1 is GTSNPN and CDR2 is SVGIG (reference sequence).

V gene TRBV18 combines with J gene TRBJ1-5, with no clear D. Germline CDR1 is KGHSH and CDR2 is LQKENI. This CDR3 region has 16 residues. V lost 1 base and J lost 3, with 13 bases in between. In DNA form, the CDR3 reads TGTGCCAGCTCACCACTCCCAGACGCCTACAATCAGCCCCAGCATTTT. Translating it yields CASSPLPDAYNQPQHF.

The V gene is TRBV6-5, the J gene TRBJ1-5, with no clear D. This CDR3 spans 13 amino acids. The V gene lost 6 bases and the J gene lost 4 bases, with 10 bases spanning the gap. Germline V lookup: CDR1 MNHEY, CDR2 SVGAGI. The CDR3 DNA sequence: TGTGCCAGCAGAACCACCCTGAATCAGCCCCAGCATTTT. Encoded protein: CASRTTLNQPQHF.

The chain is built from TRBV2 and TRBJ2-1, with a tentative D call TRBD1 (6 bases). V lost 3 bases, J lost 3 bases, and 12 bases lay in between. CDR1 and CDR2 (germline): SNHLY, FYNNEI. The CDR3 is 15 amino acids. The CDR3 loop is CASSEEGGSYNEQFF. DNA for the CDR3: TGTGCCAGCAGTGAGGAAGGGGGAAGCTACAATGAGCAGTTCTTC.

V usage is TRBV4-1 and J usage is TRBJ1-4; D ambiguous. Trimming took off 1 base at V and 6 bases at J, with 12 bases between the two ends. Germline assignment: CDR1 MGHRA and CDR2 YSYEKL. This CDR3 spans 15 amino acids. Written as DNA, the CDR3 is TGCGCCAGCAGCCAAGGAAAGGAAGGATATGAAAAACTGTTTTTT. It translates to CASSQGKEGYEKLFF.

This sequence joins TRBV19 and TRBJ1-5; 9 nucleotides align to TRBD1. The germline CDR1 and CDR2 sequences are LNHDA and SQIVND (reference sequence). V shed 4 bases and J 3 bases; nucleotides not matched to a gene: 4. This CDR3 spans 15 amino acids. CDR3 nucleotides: TGTGCCAGTAGTACCGGGGACAGGGTCAATCAGCCCCAGCATTTT. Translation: CASSTGDRVNQPQHF.

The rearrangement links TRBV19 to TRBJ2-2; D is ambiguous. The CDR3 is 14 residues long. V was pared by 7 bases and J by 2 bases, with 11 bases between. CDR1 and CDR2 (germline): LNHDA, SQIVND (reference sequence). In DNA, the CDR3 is TGTGCCAGTAACCTACGATTTAACACCGGGGAGCTGTTTTTT. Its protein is CASNLRFNTGELFF.

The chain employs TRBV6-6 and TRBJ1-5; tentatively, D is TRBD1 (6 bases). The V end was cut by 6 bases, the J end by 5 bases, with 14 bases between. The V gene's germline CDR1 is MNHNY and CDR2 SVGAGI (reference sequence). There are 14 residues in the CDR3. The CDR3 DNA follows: TGTGCCAGCAGATCCGACAGGTGGGATCAGCCCCAGCATTTT. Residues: CASRSDRWDQPQHF.

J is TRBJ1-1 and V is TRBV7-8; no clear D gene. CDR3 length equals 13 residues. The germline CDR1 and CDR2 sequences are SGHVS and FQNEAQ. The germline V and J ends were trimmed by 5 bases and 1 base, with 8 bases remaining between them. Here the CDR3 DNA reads TGTGCCAGCAGCCCCGGACGGAACACTGAAGCTTTCTTT. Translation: CASSPGRNTEAFF.

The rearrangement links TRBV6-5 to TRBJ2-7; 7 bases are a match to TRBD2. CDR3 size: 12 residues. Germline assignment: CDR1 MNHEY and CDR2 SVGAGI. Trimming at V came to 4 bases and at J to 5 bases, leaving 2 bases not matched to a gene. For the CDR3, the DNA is TGTGCCAGCAGTTCAGGGAGGGACGAGCAGTACTTC. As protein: CASSSGRDEQYF.

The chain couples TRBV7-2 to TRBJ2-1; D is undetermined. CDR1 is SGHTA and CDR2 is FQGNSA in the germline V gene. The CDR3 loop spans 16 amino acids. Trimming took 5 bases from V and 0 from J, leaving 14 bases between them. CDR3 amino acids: CASSPLRTPSYNEQFF. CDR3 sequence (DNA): TGTGCCAGCAGCCCTCTAAGAACTCCCTCCTACAATGAGCAGTTCTTC.

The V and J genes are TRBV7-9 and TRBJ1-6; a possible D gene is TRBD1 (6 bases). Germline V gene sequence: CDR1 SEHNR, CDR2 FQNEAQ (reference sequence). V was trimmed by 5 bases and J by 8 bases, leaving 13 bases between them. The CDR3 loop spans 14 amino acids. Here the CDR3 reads CASSRTDVDSPLHF. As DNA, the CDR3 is TGTGCCAGCAGCAGGACAGACGTGGATTCACCCCTCCACTTT.

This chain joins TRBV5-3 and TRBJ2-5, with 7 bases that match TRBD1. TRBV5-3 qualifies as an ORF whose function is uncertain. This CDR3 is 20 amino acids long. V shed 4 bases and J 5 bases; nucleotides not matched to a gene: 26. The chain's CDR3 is CARSPQLQRQGEAPSETQYF. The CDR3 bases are TGTGCCAGAAGCCCCCAATTGCAGCGACAGGGAGAGGCACCAAGCGAGACCCAGTACTTC.

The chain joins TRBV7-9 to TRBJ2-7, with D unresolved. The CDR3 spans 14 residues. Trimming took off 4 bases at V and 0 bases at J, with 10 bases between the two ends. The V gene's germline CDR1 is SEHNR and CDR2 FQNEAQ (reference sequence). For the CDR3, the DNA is TGTGCCAGCAGCTACAGACGGAACTCCTACGAGCAGTACTTC. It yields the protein CASSYRRNSYEQYF.

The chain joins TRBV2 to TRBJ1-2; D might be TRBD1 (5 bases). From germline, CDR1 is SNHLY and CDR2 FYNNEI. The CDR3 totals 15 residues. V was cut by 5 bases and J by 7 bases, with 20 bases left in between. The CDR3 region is CASSQGTSAMSGYTF. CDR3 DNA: TGTGCCAGCAGTCAAGGGACGTCTGCGATGAGTGGCTACACCTTC.

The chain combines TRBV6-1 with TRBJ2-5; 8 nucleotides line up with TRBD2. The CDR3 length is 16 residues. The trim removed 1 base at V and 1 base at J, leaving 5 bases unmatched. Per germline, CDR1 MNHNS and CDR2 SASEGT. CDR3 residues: CASSEGRGDRQETQYF. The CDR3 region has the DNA TGTGCCAGCAGTGAAGGGCGGGGGGACCGCCAAGAGACCCAGTACTTC.

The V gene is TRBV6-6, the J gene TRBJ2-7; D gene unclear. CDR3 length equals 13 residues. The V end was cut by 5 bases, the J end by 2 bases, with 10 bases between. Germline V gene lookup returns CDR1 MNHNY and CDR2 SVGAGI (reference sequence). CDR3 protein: CASSRLDTYEQYF. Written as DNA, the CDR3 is TGTGCCAGCAGTCGTCTAGATACCTACGAGCAGTACTTC.

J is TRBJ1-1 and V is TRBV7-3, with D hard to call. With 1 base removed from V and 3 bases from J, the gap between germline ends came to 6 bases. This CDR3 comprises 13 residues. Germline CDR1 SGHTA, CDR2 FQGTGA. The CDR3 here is CASSLRVYTEAFF. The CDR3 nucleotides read TGTGCCAGCAGCTTAAGAGTTTACACTGAAGCTTTCTTT.

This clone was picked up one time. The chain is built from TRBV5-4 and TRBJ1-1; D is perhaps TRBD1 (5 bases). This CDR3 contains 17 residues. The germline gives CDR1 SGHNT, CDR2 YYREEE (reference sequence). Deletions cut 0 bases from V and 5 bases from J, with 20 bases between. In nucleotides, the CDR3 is TGTGCCAGCAGCTTGGTAATATGGGGCAGTACGGGGACTGAAGCTTTCTTT. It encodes CASSLVIWGSTGTEAFF.

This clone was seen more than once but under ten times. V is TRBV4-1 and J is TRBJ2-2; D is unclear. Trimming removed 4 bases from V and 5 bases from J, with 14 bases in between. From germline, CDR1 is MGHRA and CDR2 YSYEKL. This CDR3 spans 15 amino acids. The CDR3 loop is CASSRTLSTTGELFF. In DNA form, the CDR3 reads TGCGCCAGCAGCCGAACTCTCTCTACAACCGGGGAGCTGTTTTTT.

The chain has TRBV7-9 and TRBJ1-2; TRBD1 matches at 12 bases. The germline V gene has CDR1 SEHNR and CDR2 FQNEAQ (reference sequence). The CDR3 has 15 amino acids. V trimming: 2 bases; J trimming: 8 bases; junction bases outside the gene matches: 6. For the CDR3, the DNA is TGTGCCAGCAGCTTAACGGGGGGGACAGGGGGCGGCTACACCTTC. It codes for CASSLTGGTGGGYTF.

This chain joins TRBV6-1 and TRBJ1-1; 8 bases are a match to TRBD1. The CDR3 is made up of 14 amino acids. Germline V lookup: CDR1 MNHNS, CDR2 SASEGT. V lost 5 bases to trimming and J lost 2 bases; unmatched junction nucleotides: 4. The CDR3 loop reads CASSPTGVNTEAFF. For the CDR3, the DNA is TGTGCCAGCAGTCCGACAGGGGTCAACACTGAAGCTTTCTTT.

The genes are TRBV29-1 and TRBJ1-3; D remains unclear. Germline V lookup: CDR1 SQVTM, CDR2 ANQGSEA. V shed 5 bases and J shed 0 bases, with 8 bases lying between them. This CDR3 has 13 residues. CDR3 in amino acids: CSVLKSSGNTIYF. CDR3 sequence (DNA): TGCAGCGTTTTAAAAAGCTCTGGAAACACCATATATTTT.

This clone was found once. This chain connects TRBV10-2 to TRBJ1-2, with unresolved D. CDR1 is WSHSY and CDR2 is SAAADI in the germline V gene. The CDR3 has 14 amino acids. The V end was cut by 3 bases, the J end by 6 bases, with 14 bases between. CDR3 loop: CASSESRVRDGYTF. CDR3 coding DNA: TGCGCCAGCAGTGAATCGAGGGTCCGAGATGGCTACACCTTC.